The rows below give T cell receptor beta chains drawn from one sample of a study of blood T cell repertoires in COVID-19. Repertoires were generated with immunoSEQ multiplex PCR, while TCRdb's copy carries only in-frame clones and drops some. The table has about 240,000 clones, 82% seen once. Sample: peripheral blood. The source of these receptors is a woman aged 60-70 years with active or convalescent COVID-19. Both conserved end residues are part of each CDR3. A D gene is named only where the DNA matches it firmly. Size is stated for part of the rows, as once, few or many counts, or as a class when the clone is expanded.

TRBD1,TRBV28,.,TRBJ1-5,CASSSHRQGANQPQHF,TGTGCCAGCAGTTCCCATAGACAGGGGGCGAATCAGCCCCAGCATTTT
TRBD2,TRBV5-1,.,TRBJ2-1,CASSEPGLASNEQFF,TGCGCCAGCAGCGAACCGGGACTAGCATCCAATGAGCAGTTCTTC
.,TRBV4-1,.,TRBJ2-3,CASSQDLGGGGTDTQYF,TGCGCCAGCAGCCAAGACCTAGGAGGGGGGGGCACAGATACGCAGTATTTT
.,TRBV2,.,TRBJ1-5,CASRDWGNQPQHF,TGTGCCAGCAGGGACTGGGGCAATCAGCCCCAGCATTTT
TRBD1,TRBV10-3,.,TRBJ1-5,CAIGGTDNQPQHF,TGTGCCATCGGAGGGACAGATAATCAGCCCCAGCATTTT
.,TRBV19,.,TRBJ1-5,CASSLTQLRQGNQPQHF,TGTGCCAGTAGTCTCACCCAATTGAGGCAGGGTAATCAGCCCCAGCATTTT
.,TRBV2,.,TRBJ1-1,CASKRGSTEAFF,TGTGCCAGCAAGAGGGGGAGCACTGAAGCTTTCTTT
TRBD1,TRBV11-3,.,TRBJ1-4,CASSTGQDEKLFF,TGTGCCAGCAGCACGGGACAGGATGAAAAACTGTTTTTT
TRBD1,TRBV7-8,.,TRBJ1-5,CASSPDRGHSNQPQHF,TGTGCCAGCAGCCCTGACAGGGGGCATAGCAATCAGCCCCAGCATTTT
TRBD1,TRBV5-4,.,TRBJ1-2,CASSLTGARDYGYTF,TGTGCCAGCAGCCTGACAGGGGCCCGGGACTATGGCTACACCTTC
.,TRBV2,few,TRBJ1-4,CASKSAGLVNEKLFF,TGTGCCAGCAAAAGCGCCGGTCTGGTTAATGAAAAACTGTTTTTT
.,TRBV6-5,.,TRBJ1-3,CASVPVAGHGNTIYF,TGTGCCAGCGTCCCCGTGGCAGGGCATGGAAACACCATATATTTT
.,TRBV2,.,TRBJ1-2,CASRADGHPNYGYTF,TGTGCCAGCAGAGCGGACGGCCACCCTAACTATGGCTACACCTTC
TRBD1,TRBV6-5,.,TRBJ1-2,CASKQAGGDGYTF,TGTGCCAGCAAACAAGCAGGGGGCGATGGCTACACCTTC